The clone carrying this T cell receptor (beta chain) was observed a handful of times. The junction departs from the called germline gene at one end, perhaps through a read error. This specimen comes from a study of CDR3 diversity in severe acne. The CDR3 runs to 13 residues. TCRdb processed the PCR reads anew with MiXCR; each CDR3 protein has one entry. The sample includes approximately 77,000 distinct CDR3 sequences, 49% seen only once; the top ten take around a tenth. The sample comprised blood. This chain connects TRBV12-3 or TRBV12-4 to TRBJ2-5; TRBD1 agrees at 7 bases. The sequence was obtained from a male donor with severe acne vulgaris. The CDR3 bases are TGTGCCAGCGGAACAGGGGTTCAAGAGACCCAGCACTTC. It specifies CASGTGVQETQHF.